A single sample gave rise to the 21 T cell receptor beta chains below, sequenced in a study of blood T cell repertoires in COVID-19. Sequencing was performed with immunoSEQ multiplex PCR; in TCRdb, only in-frame clones are kept and a portion is missing. The repertoire holds 60,000 to 75,000 clones, with 80% to 90% as singletons. Input material: peripheral blood. Receptor source: a human donor in a cohort sampled during active COVID-19.

This chain's CDR3 is CASSFGGITDTQYF. In DNA form, the CDR3 reads TGTGCCAGCAGCTTTGGGGGGATCACAGATACGCAGTATTTT. The gene calls are TRBV5-8 and TRBJ2-3; TRBD2 might be the D (6 bases). The CDR3 consists of 14 residues. V was shortened by 2 bases and J by 2 bases, with 9 bases between the two germline ends. CDR1 and CDR2 from the germline V gene are SGHTS and YDEGEE.

This clone was found once. This sequence joins TRBV7-9 and TRBJ1-6, with D uncertain. The CDR3 covers 14 residues. Per germline, CDR1 SEHNR and CDR2 FQNEAQ (reference sequence). Trimming stripped 2 bases from V and 6 bases from J, with 8 bases between. This CDR3 reads CASSLNQFNSPLHF. In DNA, the CDR3 is TGTGCCAGCAGCTTAAATCAGTTTAATTCACCCCTCCACTTT.

CDR3 nucleotide sequence: TGTGCCAGTAGTAGGAGACAGGGGATGAACACTGAAGCTTTCTTT. Translation gives CASSRRQGMNTEAFF. This chain joins TRBV19 and TRBJ1-1; TRBD1 agrees at 8 bases. The CDR3 is 15 residues long. V lost 4 bases to trimming and J lost 0 bases; unmatched junction nucleotides: 4. Germline values: CDR1 LNHDA, CDR2 SQIVND (reference sequence).

The chain combines TRBV9 with TRBJ1-2; 11 nucleotides agree with TRBD1. With 4 bases clipped from V and 6 bases from J, the junction kept 5 bases outside the gene matches. CDR3 length equals 14 residues. The germline V gene encodes CDR1 SGDLS and CDR2 YYNGEE. This chain's CDR3 is CASSLRTGGDGYTF. The CDR3 DNA is TGTGCCAGCAGCCTCCGGACAGGGGGCGATGGCTACACCTTC.

This sequence joins TRBV19 and TRBJ2-1, with D uncertain. This CDR3 region has 15 residues. Between the trimmed V and J ends, which lost 4 bases and 2 bases, there was a span of 12 bases. CDR1 and CDR2 (germline): LNHDA, SQIVND (reference sequence). DNA for the CDR3: TGTGCCAGTAGTAGCAGTACCCTGACCTACAATGAGCAGTTCTTC. This encodes CASSSSTLTYNEQFF.

This sequence joins TRBV11-3 and TRBJ2-3, with 13 bases aligning to TRBD2. J gave up 4 bases and V 5 bases, and 9 bases lay outside the gene matches. There are 17 residues in the CDR3. Germline values: CDR1 SGHNT, CDR2 YENEEA. The CDR3 region has the DNA TGTGCCAGCAGCCCCGGACGGACTAGCGGGGGATCAGATACGCAGTATTTT. Its protein is CASSPGRTSGGSDTQYF.

This clone was picked up a small number of times. The chain has TRBV7-6 and TRBJ1-1; tentative D call: TRBD1 (5 bases). V was trimmed by 5 bases and J by 2 bases, leaving 12 bases between them. The CDR3 contains 14 residues. CDR1 is SGHVS and CDR2 is FNYEAQ in the germline V gene. For the CDR3, the DNA is TGTGCCAGCAGCCCGGGGAGGGGAAACACTGAAGCTTTCTTT. Residues: CASSPGRGNTEAFF.

This sequence joins TRBV3-1 (or the pseudogene TRBV3-2) and TRBJ2-2, with 13 bases identical to TRBD2. Per the germline V gene, CDR1 is LGHDT and CDR2 is YNNKEL (reference sequence). The CDR3 loop spans 17 amino acids. Germline trimming cut 3 bases from V and 7 bases from J; bases unmatched to any gene: 8. In DNA form, the CDR3 reads TGTGCCAGCAGCCATGAGGGACTAGCGGGATGGGGCGGGGAGCTGTTTTTT. It specifies CASSHEGLAGWGGELFF.

The V and J genes are TRBV15 and TRBJ2-1; 8 bases fit TRBD2. The CDR3 is 16 amino acids. Trimming took 0 bases from V and 6 from J; bases not matched to a gene: 7. From germline, CDR1 is LNHNV and CDR2 YYDKDF (reference sequence). The CDR3 protein is CATSRDPGTRFNEQFF. The DNA for the CDR3 is TGTGCCACCAGCAGAGATCCCGGGACTAGGTTCAATGAGCAGTTCTTC. Combining the CDR3 with reference TRBV15 and TRBJ2-1 gives the whole variable domain DAMVIQNPRYQVTQFGKPVTLSCSQTLNHNVMYWYQQKSSQAPKLLFHYYDKDFNNEADTPDNFQSRRPNTSFCFLDIRSPGLGDTAMYLCATSRDPGTRFNEQFFGPGTRLTVL.

J is TRBJ2-1 and V is TRBV11-1, with TRBD2 as a possible D gene (6 bases). Looked up from germline, CDR1 is SGHAT and CDR2 is FQDESV (reference sequence). The ends were cut back, 5 bases at V and 3 bases at J, with 11 bases in the middle. This CDR3 spans 14 amino acids. CDR3 loop: CASSPGRGYNEQFF. The CDR3 coding sequence is TGTGCCAGCAGCCCTGGGCGGGGCTACAATGAGCAGTTCTTC.

The chain is built from TRBV5-4 and TRBJ2-3; 8 positions agree with TRBD2. Germline trimming cut 5 bases from V and 3 bases from J; bases unmatched to any gene: 8. CDR3 length: 15 amino acids. Germline CDR1 and CDR2: SGHNT and YYREEE (reference sequence). As DNA, the CDR3 is TGTGCCAGCAGGCCCGGGGGGGGGTTAACAGATACGCAGTATTTT. Translating it yields CASRPGGGLTDTQYF.

The CDR3 spells CAISGRDFNQPQHF. CDR3 bases: TGTGCCATCAGTGGCAGGGACTTCAATCAGCCCCAGCATTTT. This chain joins TRBV10-3 and TRBJ1-5, with D perhaps matching TRBD1 (5 bases). The CDR3 covers 14 residues. V was shortened by 4 bases and J by 3 bases, with 10 bases between the two germline ends. Germline lookup yields CDR1 ENHRY and CDR2 SYGVKD.

This chain joins TRBV5-6 and TRBJ1-6, with TRBD1 identical over 9 bases. The trim removed 4 bases at V and 4 bases at J, leaving 3 bases unmatched. CDR3 length: 15 amino acids. The V gene's germline CDR1 is SGHDT and CDR2 YYEEEE. The CDR3 coding sequence is TGTGCCAGCAGCAAAGACAGGGGGTATAATTCACCCCTCCACTTT. This encodes CASSKDRGYNSPLHF.

The gene calls are TRBV19 and TRBJ2-2, with D possibly being TRBD2 (6 bases). Germline loops: CDR1 LNHDA, CDR2 SQIVND (reference sequence). This CDR3 spans 12 amino acids. V was shortened by 6 bases and J by 11 bases, with 13 bases between the two germline ends. The CDR3 sequence: CASRRDGRELFF. CDR3 coding DNA: TGTGCCAGTAGGCGGGATGGCAGAGAGCTGTTTTTT.

The V call is TRBV5-6, the J call TRBJ1-1, with a tentative D call TRBD1 (5 bases). The germline V gene has CDR1 SGHDT and CDR2 YYEEEE. The CDR3 has 15 residues. The V end lost 1 base, the J end lost 4 bases, and 14 bases lay between the germline ends. As DNA, the CDR3 is TGTGCCAGCAGCTTGCGGGACTTCGGAAGCACTGAAGCTTTCTTT. It yields the protein CASSLRDFGSTEAFF. Drawing the rest from reference TRBV5-6 and TRBJ1-1, the complete variable domain is DAGVTQSPTHLIKTRGQQVTLRCSPKSGHDTVSWYQQALGQGPQFIFQYYEEEERQRGNFPDRFSGHQFPNYSSELNVNALLLGDSALYLCASSLRDFGSTEAFFGQGTRLTVV.

This chain uses TRBV2 with TRBJ2-1; a weak D match, TRBD1 (6 bases). Germline V gene lookup returns CDR1 SNHLY and CDR2 FYNNEI. V was pared by 8 bases and J by 2 bases, with 19 bases between. The CDR3 loop spans 16 amino acids. CDR3 residues: CASQRPVGGTYNEQFF. In DNA form, the CDR3 reads TGTGCCAGCCAACGCCCGGTAGGGGGTACCTACAATGAGCAGTTCTTC.

This clone turned up a few times. The junction does not match germline at one end; this may be a read error. The rearrangement uses TRBV6-5 and TRBJ1-2; possibly TRBD1 for D (6 bases). The CDR3 runs to 14 residues. Germline assignment: CDR1 MNHEY and CDR2 SVGAGI. In DNA form, the CDR3 reads TGTGCCAGCAGCGACCAGGGGTCTTCTTATGACTACACCTTC. As protein: CASSDQGSSYDYTF.

The chain links TRBV7-8 to TRBJ1-5, with D possibly matching TRBD1 (5 bases). Germline CDR1 SGHVS, CDR2 FQNEAQ. The CDR3 is made up of 13 amino acids. With 5 bases removed from V and 5 bases from J, the gap between germline ends came to 10 bases. The CDR3 reads CASSLQGYQPQHF. As DNA, the CDR3 is TGTGCCAGCAGCCTCCAGGGTTATCAGCCCCAGCATTTT.

The genes are TRBV5-1 and TRBJ2-1, with 10 bases identical to TRBD2. Trimming took 6 bases from V and 10 from J; bases not matched to a gene: 10. This CDR3 is 14 amino acids long. The germline V gene has CDR1 SGHRS and CDR2 YFSETQ. The CDR3 bases are TGCGCCAGCACCCGGGAACTAGCGGGACAGGAGCAGTTCTTC. The encoded protein is CASTRELAGQEQFF. The variable domain in full, completed from reference TRBV5-1 and TRBJ2-1, reads KAGVTQTPRYLIKTRGQQVTLSCSPISGHRSVSWYQQTPGQGLQFLFEYFSETQRNKGNFPGRFSGRQFSNSRSEMNVSTLELGDSALYLCASTRELAGQEQFFGPGTRLTVL.

The genes are TRBV4-1 and TRBJ2-1, with 7 bases lining up with TRBD1. This CDR3 comprises 16 residues. The germline CDR1 and CDR2 sequences are MGHRA and YSYEKL. V dropped 3 bases and J dropped 4; count of bases not matched to a gene: 9. The CDR3 loop reads CASSHPTGDPYNEQFF. CDR3 DNA: TGCGCCAGCAGCCACCCAACAGGGGACCCTTACAATGAGCAGTTCTTC.

The CDR3 spells CASSSSKIAGGRYNEQFF. As DNA, the CDR3 is TGCGCCAGCAGTTCCAGCAAGATAGCGGGGGGTCGATACAATGAGCAGTTCTTC. V and J are TRBV10-1 and TRBJ2-1, with 10 bases that match TRBD2. The CDR3 contains 18 residues. Trimming removed 5 bases from V and 4 bases from J; junction bases left unmatched: 14. CDR1 and CDR2 (germline): WNHNN, SYGVQD (reference sequence).